This is a list of T cell receptor beta chains from one sample in a study of blood T cell repertoires in COVID-19. Produced via immunoSEQ multiplex PCR; TCRdb's table is partial and in-frame only. The sample contains roughly 150,000 clones, approximately 90% of which appear only once. The sample taken for sequencing was peripheral blood. The source of these receptors is a human donor in a cohort sampled during active COVID-19. CDR3s include the opening cysteine and the closing phenylalanine or tryptophan. D genes are given only for firm matches. Rows give clone size only sometimes, using once, few, many, or a class for an expanded clone.

TRBV19	TRBJ1-5	.	.	CASSISGAGGQPQHF	TGTGCCAGTAGTATCAGCGGGGCCGGGGGTCAGCCCCAGCATTTT
TRBV30	TRBJ1-5	.	TRBD1	CAWETGTNQPQHF	TGTGCCTGGGAGACAGGGACGAATCAGCCCCAGCATTTT
TRBV12-3/TRBV12-4	TRBJ2-7	once	.	CASSFGGNYEQYF	TGTGCCAGCAGTTTTGGGGGGAACTACGAGCAGTACTTC
TRBV9	TRBJ2-7	.	TRBD2	CASSVGGTSVYEQYF	TGTGCCAGCAGCGTCGGAGGGACTAGCGTCTACGAGCAGTACTTC
TRBV11-2	TRBJ1-2	.	.	CASSLVMPGSQGNYGYTF	TGTGCCAGCAGCTTAGTAATGCCCGGTTCACAGGGCAACTATGGCTACACCTTC
TRBV7-2	TRBJ1-1	.	.	CASSLDRYRNEAFF	TGTGCCAGCAGCTTAGACAGGTATAGGAATGAAGCTTTCTTT
TRBV28	TRBJ1-2	.	TRBD1	CASNLGQGYGYTF	TGTGCCAGCAACTTAGGACAGGGTTATGGCTACACCTTC
TRBV24-1	TRBJ1-5	.	TRBD1	CATSDGGQISQPQHF	TGTGCCACCAGTGATGGGGGACAGATCAGTCAGCCCCAGCATTTT
TRBV6-5	TRBJ2-3	.	TRBD1	CASSSSGGRVTDTQYF	TGTGCCAGCAGTTCATCAGGGGGTAGGGTCACAGATACGCAGTATTTT
TRBV25-1	TRBJ1-1	.	TRBD1	CASSSHRGMNTEAFF	TGTGCCAGCAGTTCCCACAGGGGTATGAACACTGAAGCTTTCTTT
TRBV30	TRBJ1-1	.	TRBD1	CAWRQGTNTEAFF	TGTGCCTGGCGACAGGGTACGAACACTGAAGCTTTCTTT
TRBV2	TRBJ2-7	.	TRBD1	CASSQGQGYYEQYF	TGTGCCAGCAGCCAGGGACAGGGATACTACGAGCAGTACTTC
TRBV10-3	TRBJ1-2	.	.	CAISVQGDYGYTF	TGTGCCATCAGTGTGCAGGGCGACTATGGCTACACCTTC
TRBV27	TRBJ2-2	.	TRBD2	CASSTASSGLRTGELFF	TGTGCCAGCAGTACCGCCTCTAGCGGGCTTCGGACCGGGGAGCTGTTTTTT
TRBV19	TRBJ2-7	.	.	CASSMTGSYEQYF	TGTGCCAGTAGTATGACGGGCTCCTACGAGCAGTACTTC
TRBV11-2	TRBJ2-5	.	.	CASSLGLAEETQYF	TGTGCCAGCAGCTTAGGCCTGGCCGAAGAGACCCAGTACTTC
TRBV5-1	TRBJ1-1	.	.	CASSLEAGGLVFTEAFF	TGCGCCAGCAGCTTGGAGGCGGGGGGCCTGGTTTTCACTGAAGCTTTCTTT
TRBV7-3	TRBJ1-1	.	TRBD1	CASSLTDRGDTEAFF	TGTGCCAGCAGCTTAACGGACAGGGGGGACACTGAAGCTTTCTTT
TRBV29-1	TRBJ1-3	.	.	CSVEVGWGNTIYF	TGCAGCGTTGAAGTGGGCTGGGGAAACACCATATATTTT
TRBV5-1	TRBJ2-7	.	TRBD2	CASSLVGLADSYEQYF	TGCGCCAGCAGCTTGGTAGGACTAGCGGACTCCTACGAGCAGTACTTC
TRBV28	TRBJ1-5	once	TRBD1	CASSSGQGSNQPQHF	TGTGCCAGCAGTTCAGGACAGGGCAGCAATCAGCCCCAGCATTTT
TRBV3-1/TRBV3-2	TRBJ1-3	.	.	CASSQGARVFGNTIYF	TGTGCCAGCAGCCAAGGGGCCAGGGTATTCGGAAACACCATATATTTT
TRBV30	TRBJ1-5	.	TRBD1	CAWGTGGAQPQHF	TGTGCCTGGGGGACAGGGGGCGCTCAGCCCCAGCATTTT
TRBV19	TRBJ2-7	.	TRBD1	CASSLGPGQGANEQYF	TGTGCCAGTAGTCTGGGGCCGGGACAGGGGGCAAACGAGCAGTACTTC
TRBV4-3	TRBJ1-4	.	TRBD1	CASSQLAQGVGKLFF	TGCGCCAGCAGCCAACTGGCTCAGGGGGTAGGAAAACTGTTTTTT
TRBV27	TRBJ2-7	.	.	CASSETSGNREQYF	TGTGCCAGCAGTGAAACTAGTGGAAATCGCGAGCAGTACTTC
TRBV6-1	TRBJ2-7	.	.	CASSEAYREYEQYF	TGTGCCAGCAGTGAAGCGTATAGGGAGTACGAGCAGTACTTC
TRBV6-1	TRBJ1-2	.	.	CASSEARGFDGYTF	TGTGCCAGCAGTGAAGCAAGGGGTTTCGATGGCTACACCTTC
TRBV11-3	TRBJ2-1	.	TRBD2	CASSRGLDNEQFF	TGTGCCAGCAGCCGGGGACTAGACAATGAGCAGTTCTTC
TRBV30	TRBJ2-7	few	.	CAWSPGYEQYF	TGTGCCTGGAGTCCAGGCTACGAGCAGTACTTC
TRBV3-1/TRBV3-2	TRBJ2-1	.	TRBD2	CASSQDLAGVSNEQFF	TGTGCCAGCAGCCAAGATCTAGCGGGAGTGAGCAATGAGCAGTTCTTC
TRBV6-5	TRBJ2-5	.	.	CASRSAPLQETQYF	TGTGCCAGCAGAAGTGCGCCTTTACAAGAGACCCAGTACTTC
TRBV2	TRBJ1-1	.	.	CASSETGTRFMNTEAFF	TGTGCCAGCAGTGAAACAGGGACGAGATTCATGAACACTGAAGCTTTCTTT
TRBV11-2	TRBJ2-7	.	.	CASSSPVSYEQYF	TGTGCCAGCAGCTCCCCTGTCTCCTACGAGCAGTACTTC
TRBV15	TRBJ1-4	.	.	CATSRRRGEKLFF	TGTGCCACCAGCCGCCGGCGGGGAGAAAAACTGTTTTTT
TRBV7-6	TRBJ1-5	few	.	CASSLVEGPSNQPQHF	TGTGCCAGCAGCTTAGTGGAGGGGCCAAGCAATCAGCCCCAGCATTTT
TRBV30	TRBJ1-2	.	.	CARSGVYGYTF	TGTGCCCGAAGCGGGGTCTATGGCTACACCTTC
TRBV28	TRBJ2-4	once	.	CASSRAVGIQYF	TGTGCCAGCAGCCGAGCTGTCGGCATTCAGTACTTC
TRBV11-3	TRBJ2-2	once	.	CASTQSGTNTGELFF	TGTGCCAGCACCCAATCGGGGACGAACACCGGGGAGCTGTTTTTT
TRBV28	TRBJ1-6	.	.	CASGAGSLYNSPLHF	TGTGCCAGCGGGGCAGGGTCGCTCTATAATTCACCCCTCCACTTT
TRBV19	TRBJ1-2	.	.	CASSIEEDSFYGYTF	TGTGCCAGTAGTATAGAAGAAGACAGTTTCTATGGCTACACCTTC
TRBV6-5	TRBJ1-2	.	TRBD1	CASTLDRGLDGYTF	TGTGCCAGCACGTTAGACAGGGGGCTAGATGGCTACACCTTC
TRBV28	TRBJ1-1	once	.	CASSFQSGWRTEAFF	TGTGCCAGCAGTTTTCAATCGGGATGGCGCACTGAAGCTTTCTTT
TRBV5-5	TRBJ2-1	few	TRBD2	CASSRTSGSYNEQFF	TGTGCCAGCAGCCGGACTAGCGGGTCCTACAATGAGCAGTTCTTC
TRBV19	TRBJ1-1	.	.	CASTPGGHRNTEAFF	TGTGCCAGTACGCCGGGGGGGCATAGGAACACTGAAGCTTTCTTT
TRBV19	TRBJ2-3	.	TRBD2	CASSMPGSVAGYTDTQYF	TGTGCCAGTAGTATGCCCGGGTCAGTAGCGGGATATACAGATACGCAGTATTTT
TRBV3-1/TRBV3-2	TRBJ2-3	.	.	CASSLAGPSTDTQYF	TGTGCCAGCAGCTTGGCGGGGCCTAGCACAGATACGCAGTATTTT
TRBV28	TRBJ2-2	.	.	CASSLYVGDNTGELFF	TGTGCCAGCAGTTTATACGTCGGAGACAACACCGGGGAGCTGTTTTTT
TRBV20-1	TRBJ1-1	many	.	CSARGPGRAFF	TGCAGTGCTAGAGGCCCGGGGAGGGCTTTCTTT
TRBV12-5	TRBJ1-1	.	TRBD1	CASGLASKGANTEAFF	TGTGCTAGTGGTTTGGCCTCCAAGGGGGCTAACACTGAAGCTTTCTTT
TRBV19	TRBJ2-1	.	TRBD2	CASSPRLAGAVNEQFF	TGTGCCAGTAGTCCAAGACTAGCGGGAGCGGTCAATGAGCAGTTCTTC
TRBV28	TRBJ2-7	.	TRBD1	CASSLGTGGHEQYF	TGTGCCAGCAGTTTAGGGACAGGGGGACATGAGCAGTACTTC
TRBV5-4	TRBJ2-3	.	.	CASSSGLDTDTQYF	TGTGCCAGCAGCTCCGGACTCGACACAGATACGCAGTATTTT
TRBV3-1/TRBV3-2	TRBJ2-6	.	TRBD1	CASSQEFRTGGTGANVLTF	TGTGCCAGCAGCCAAGAGTTTAGGACAGGGGGCACTGGGGCCAACGTCCTGACTTTC